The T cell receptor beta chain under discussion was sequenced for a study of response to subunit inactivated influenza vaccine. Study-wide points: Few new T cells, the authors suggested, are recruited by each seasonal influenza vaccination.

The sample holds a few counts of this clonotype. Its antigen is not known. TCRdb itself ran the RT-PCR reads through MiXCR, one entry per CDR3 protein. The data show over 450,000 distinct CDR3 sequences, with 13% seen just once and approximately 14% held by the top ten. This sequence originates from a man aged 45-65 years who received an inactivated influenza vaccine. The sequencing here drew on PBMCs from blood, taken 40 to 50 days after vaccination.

The CDR3 sequence: CASSYDRVGDEQYF. The CDR3 DNA reads TGTGCCAGCAGCTATGACAGGGTAGGAGACGAGCAGTACTTC. J is TRBJ2-7 and V is TRBV7-8, with 7 nucleotides matching TRBD1. CDR3 size: 14 residues. V lost 4 bases and J lost 5; bases outside the gene matches: 8. The germline gives CDR1 SGHVS, CDR2 FQNEAQ.